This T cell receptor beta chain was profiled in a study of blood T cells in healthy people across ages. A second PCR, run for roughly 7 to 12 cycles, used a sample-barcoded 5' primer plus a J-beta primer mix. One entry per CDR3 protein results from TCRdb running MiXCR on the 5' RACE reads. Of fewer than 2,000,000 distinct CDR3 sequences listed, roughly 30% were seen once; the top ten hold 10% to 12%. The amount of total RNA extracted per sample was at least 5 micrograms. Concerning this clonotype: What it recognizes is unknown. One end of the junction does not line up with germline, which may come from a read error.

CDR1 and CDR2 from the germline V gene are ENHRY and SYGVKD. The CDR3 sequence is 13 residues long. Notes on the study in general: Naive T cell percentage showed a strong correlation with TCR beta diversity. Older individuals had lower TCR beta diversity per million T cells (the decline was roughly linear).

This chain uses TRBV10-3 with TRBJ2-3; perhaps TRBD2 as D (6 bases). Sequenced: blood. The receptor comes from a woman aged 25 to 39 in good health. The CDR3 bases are TGCGCCATCACTAGCACGGGGACAGATACGCAGTATTTT. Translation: CAITSTGTDTQYF.